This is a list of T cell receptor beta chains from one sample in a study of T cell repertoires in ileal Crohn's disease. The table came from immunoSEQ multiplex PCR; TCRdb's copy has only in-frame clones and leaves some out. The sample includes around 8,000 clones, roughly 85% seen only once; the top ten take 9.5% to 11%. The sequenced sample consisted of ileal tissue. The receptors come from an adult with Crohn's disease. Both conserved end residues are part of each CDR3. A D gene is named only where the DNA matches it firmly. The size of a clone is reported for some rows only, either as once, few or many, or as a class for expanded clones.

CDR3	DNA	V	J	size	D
CASSGGLNIAEAFF	TGTGCCAGCAGCGGGGGACTAAATATCGCTGAAGCTTTCTTT	TRBV9	TRBJ1-1	once	.
CASSQRHGETGELFF	TGTGCCAGCAGCCAAAGACACGGAGAAACCGGGGAGCTGTTTTTT	TRBV4-2	TRBJ2-2	.	.
CASWPGGYTEAFF	TGTGCCAGCTGGCCGGGGGGGTACACTGAAGCTTTCTTT	TRBV28	TRBJ1-1	.	.
CAWSAAGTPSGANVLTF	TGTGCCTGGAGTGCGGCAGGGACTCCCTCTGGGGCCAACGTCCTGACTTTC	TRBV30	TRBJ2-6	.	.
CASSLAAVHEQYF	TGCGCCAGCAGCTTGGCCGCGGTCCACGAGCAGTACTTC	TRBV5-1	TRBJ2-7	.	.
CATSTQTEGTTIYGYTF	TGTGCCACCAGCACCCAAACTGAGGGGACGACGATATATGGCTACACCTTC	TRBV15	TRBJ1-2	.	.
CAWSRTGTNEKLFF	TGTGCCTGGAGTAGGACCGGGACAAATGAAAAACTGTTTTTT	TRBV30	TRBJ1-4	.	.
CASSFSSRQGSVYSNQPQHF	TGCGCCAGCAGCTTCTCGTCGCGACAGGGGTCGGTTTATAGCAATCAGCCCCAGCATTTT	TRBV5-1	TRBJ1-5	.	TRBD1
CASRLSPTAYNEQFF	TGCGCCAGCAGACTCAGCCCGACGGCCTACAATGAGCAGTTCTTC	TRBV4-1	TRBJ2-1	.	.
CASSQGGRAGGWEQFF	TGCGCCAGCAGCCAAGGGGGAAGGGCGGGAGGTTGGGAGCAGTTCTTC	TRBV4-1	TRBJ2-1	few	TRBD2
CASRGEANQPQHF	TGTGCCAGCCGGGGGGAGGCTAATCAGCCCCAGCATTTT	TRBV27	TRBJ1-5	.	.
CASRRGREGLDTQYF	TGTGCCAGTAGGAGGGGGCGGGAGGGCCTAGATACGCAGTATTTT	TRBV19	TRBJ2-3	few	TRBD2
CASSYSMDRGTGELFF	TGTGCCAGCAGTTACTCGATGGACAGGGGAACCGGGGAGCTGTTTTTT	TRBV6-8	TRBJ2-2	.	TRBD1
CASSLGNGGPNEKLFF	TGCGCCAGCAGCCTGGGCAACGGAGGACCAAATGAAAAACTGTTTTTT	TRBV5-1	TRBJ1-4	.	.
CASSPSGAVGNTIYF	TGTGCCAGCTCACCGAGCGGCGCTGTTGGAAACACCATATATTTT	TRBV18	TRBJ1-3	once	.